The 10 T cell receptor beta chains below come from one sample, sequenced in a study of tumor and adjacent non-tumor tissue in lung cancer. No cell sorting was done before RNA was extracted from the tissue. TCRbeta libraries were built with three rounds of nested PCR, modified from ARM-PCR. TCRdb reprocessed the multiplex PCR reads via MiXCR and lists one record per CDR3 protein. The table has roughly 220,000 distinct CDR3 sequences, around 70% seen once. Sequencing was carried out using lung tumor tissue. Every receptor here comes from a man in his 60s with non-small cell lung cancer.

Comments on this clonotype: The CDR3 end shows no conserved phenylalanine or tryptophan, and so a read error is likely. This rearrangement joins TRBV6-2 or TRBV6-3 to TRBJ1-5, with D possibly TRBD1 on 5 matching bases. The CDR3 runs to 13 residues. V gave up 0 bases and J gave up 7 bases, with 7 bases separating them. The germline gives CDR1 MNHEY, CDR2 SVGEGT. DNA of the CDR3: TGTGCCAGCAGTTACTCAGGGGCACAGCCCCAGCATTAT. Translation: CASSYSGAQPQHY.

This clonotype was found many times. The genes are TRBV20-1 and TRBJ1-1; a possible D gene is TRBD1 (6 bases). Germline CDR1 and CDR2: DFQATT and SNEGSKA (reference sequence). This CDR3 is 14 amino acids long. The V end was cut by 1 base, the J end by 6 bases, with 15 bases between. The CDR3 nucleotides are TGCAGTGCTAGAGCACAGCAGGGGAGTGCTGAAGCTTTCTTT. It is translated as CSARAQQGSAEAFF.

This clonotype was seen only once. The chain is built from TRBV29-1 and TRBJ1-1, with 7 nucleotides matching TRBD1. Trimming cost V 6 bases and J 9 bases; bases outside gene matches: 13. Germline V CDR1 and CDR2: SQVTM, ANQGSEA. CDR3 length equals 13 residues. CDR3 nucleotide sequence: TGCAGCGTCGGCGAAACAGGGGTCGGTCAAGCTTTCTTT. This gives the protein CSVGETGVGQAFF.

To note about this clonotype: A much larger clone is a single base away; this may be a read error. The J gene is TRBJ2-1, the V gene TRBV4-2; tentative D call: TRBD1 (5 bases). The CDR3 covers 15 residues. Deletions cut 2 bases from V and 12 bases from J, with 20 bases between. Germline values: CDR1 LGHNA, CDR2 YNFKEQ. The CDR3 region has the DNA TGTGCCAGCAGCCAAAAGGGGCCTAGGTTCGATGGGCAGTTCTTC. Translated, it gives CASSQKGPRFDGQFF.

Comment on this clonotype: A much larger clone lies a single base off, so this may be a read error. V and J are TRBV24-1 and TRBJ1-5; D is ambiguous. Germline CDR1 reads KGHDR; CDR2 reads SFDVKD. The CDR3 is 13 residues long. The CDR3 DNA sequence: TGTGCCAGCAGTGCGCAAAGCAATCAGCCCCAGCATTTT. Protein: CASSAQSNQPQHF.

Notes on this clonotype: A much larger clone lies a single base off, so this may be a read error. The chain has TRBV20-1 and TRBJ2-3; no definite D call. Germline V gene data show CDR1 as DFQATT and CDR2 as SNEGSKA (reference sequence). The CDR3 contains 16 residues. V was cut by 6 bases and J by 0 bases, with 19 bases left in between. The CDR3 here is CSAQPPTRVSTDTQYF. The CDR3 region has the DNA TGCAGTGCCCAGCCTCCCACAAGGGTTAGCACAGATACGCAGTATTTT.

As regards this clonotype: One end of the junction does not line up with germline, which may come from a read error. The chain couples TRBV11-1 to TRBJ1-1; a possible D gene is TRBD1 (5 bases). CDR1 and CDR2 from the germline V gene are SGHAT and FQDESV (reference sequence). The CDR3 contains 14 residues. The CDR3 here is CASSLEAGRTEALF. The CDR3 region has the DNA TGTGCCAGCAGCTTAGAAGCAGGGCGGACTGAAGCTCTCTTT.

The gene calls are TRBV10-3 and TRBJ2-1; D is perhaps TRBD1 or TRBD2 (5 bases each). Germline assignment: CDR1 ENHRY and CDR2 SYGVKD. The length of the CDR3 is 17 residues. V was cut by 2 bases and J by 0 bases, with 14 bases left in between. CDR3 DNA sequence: TGTGCCATCAGTGAGAGGGGACCGGGGAACTCCTACAATGAGCAGTTCTTC. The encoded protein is CAISERGPGNSYNEQFF.

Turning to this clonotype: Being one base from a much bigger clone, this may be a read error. The CDR3 here is CANSLSTEAFF. CDR3 nucleotide sequence: TGTGCCAACAGTTTAAGCACTGAAGCTTTCTTT. This rearrangement joins TRBV12-3 or TRBV12-4 to TRBJ1-1, with D unclear. The CDR3 sequence is 11 residues long.

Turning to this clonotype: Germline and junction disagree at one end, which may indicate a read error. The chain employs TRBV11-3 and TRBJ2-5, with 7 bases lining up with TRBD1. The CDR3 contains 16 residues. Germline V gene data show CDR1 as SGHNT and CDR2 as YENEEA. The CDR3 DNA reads TGTGCCAGCAGCAAAGGGACAGTTCTCATTCAAGAGACCCAGTATTTC. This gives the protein CASSKGTVLIQETQYF.